The entry below describes one TCR beta chain. As yet, its antigen is unknown. This CDR3 spans 13 amino acids. The V and J ends lost 0 bases and 7 bases respectively, with 7 bases between them. Germline V gene sequence: CDR1 MGHRA, CDR2 YSYEKL. This entry is derived from a study of immune evolution from preneoplasia to lung adenocarcinoma. Findings and limits, study-wide: Later-stage lesions seemingly showed higher T cell density and diversity than normal lung.

TCRdb's copy holds only in-frame clones and misses some; the assay was immunoSEQ multiplex PCR. The data contain some 4,700 clones, around 80% of them singletons. Between about 2014 and 2018, patients underwent resection in Japan or China. Histologic diagnosis was independently verified by two lung pathologists. This chain joins TRBV4-1 and TRBJ1-5; the D is unclear. Material for sequencing was FFPE adjacent normal lung tissue. The receptor was derived from a person aged 55 to 79 with lung adenocarcinoma. The CDR3 nucleotides are TGCGCCAGCAGCCAAGAAAGAGGGCAGCCCCAGCATTTT. Protein product: CASSQERGQPQHF.